This TCR beta chain was recovered during a study of cytomegalovirus exposure and HLA in healthy donors. Vbeta (60) and Jbeta (13) primers were used in the PCR. The assay was immunoSEQ multiplex PCR, and TCRdb's table has in-frame clones only and misses some. The sample records about 85,000 clones, around 74% being singletons. Trimming left V 5 bases short and J 2 bases short, with 19 bases between. Germline loops: CDR1 SGHAT, CDR2 FQNNGV. The CDR3 contains 16 residues. The TCR comes from a boy between 10 and 17 years old in good health and CMV-seronegative. The chain couples TRBV11-2 to TRBJ2-7; D may be TRBD2 (5 bases). Sequencing used PBMCs. In DNA, the CDR3 is TGTGCCAGCAGCGACCCCGCTGTCGGGATCGCCTACGAGCAGTACTTC. Encoded protein: CASSDPAVGIAYEQYF.